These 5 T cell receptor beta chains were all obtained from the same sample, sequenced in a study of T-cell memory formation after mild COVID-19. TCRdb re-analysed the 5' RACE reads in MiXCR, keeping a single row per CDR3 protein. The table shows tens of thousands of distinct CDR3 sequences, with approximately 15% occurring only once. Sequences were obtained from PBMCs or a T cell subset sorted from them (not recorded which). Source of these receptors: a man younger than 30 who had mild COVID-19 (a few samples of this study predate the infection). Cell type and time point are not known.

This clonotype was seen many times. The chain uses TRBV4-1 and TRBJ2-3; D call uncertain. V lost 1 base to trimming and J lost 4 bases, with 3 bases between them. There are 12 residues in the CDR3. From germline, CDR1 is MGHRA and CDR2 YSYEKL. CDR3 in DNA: TGCGCCAGCAGCCAAGGGCCAGATACGCAGTATTTT. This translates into CASSQGPDTQYF.

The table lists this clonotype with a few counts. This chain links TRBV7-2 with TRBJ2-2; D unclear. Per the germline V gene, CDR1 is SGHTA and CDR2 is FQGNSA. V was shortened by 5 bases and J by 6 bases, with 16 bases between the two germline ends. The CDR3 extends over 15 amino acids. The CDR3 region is CASSLYSRLSGELFF. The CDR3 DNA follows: TGTGCCAGCAGCCTCTATTCTAGGTTATCCGGGGAGCTGTTTTTT.

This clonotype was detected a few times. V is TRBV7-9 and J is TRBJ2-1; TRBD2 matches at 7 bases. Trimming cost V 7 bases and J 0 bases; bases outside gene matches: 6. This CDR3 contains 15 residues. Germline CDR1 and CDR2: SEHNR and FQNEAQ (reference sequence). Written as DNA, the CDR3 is TGTGCCAGCACACCCCGGGACTACTCCTACAATGAGCAGTTCTTC. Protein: CASTPRDYSYNEQFF.

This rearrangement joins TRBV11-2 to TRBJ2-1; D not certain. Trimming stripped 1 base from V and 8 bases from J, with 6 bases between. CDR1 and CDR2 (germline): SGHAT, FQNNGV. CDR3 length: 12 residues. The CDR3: CASSLVPYEQFF. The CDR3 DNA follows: TGTGCCAGCAGCTTAGTGCCCTATGAGCAGTTCTTC.

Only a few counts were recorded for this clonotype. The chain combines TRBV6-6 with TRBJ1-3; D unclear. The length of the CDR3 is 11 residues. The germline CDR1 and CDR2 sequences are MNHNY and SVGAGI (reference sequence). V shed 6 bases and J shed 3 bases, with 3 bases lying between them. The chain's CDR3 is CASRVGNTIYF. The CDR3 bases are TGTGCCAGCAGGGTTGGAAACACCATATATTTT.